What follows are 12 T cell receptor beta chains derived from one specimen sequenced in a study of cytomegalovirus exposure and HLA in healthy donors. The primer mix had 60 Vbeta and 13 Jbeta primers. Produced via immunoSEQ multiplex PCR; TCRdb's table is partial and in-frame only. The sample carries about 130,000 clones, around three quarters recorded once. The specimen sequenced was PBMCs. The receptors originated from a man between 35 and 55 years old in good health and CMV-seronegative.

In DNA form, the CDR3 reads TGTGCCATCAGGCAGGACTGGGCAAGCGGCTACACCTTC. Protein product: CAIRQDWASGYTF. The V call is TRBV10-3, the J call TRBJ1-2; no definite D call. The CDR3 consists of 13 residues. The germline CDR1 and CDR2 sequences are ENHRY and SYGVKD. Trimming took off 6 bases at V and 8 bases at J, with 16 bases between the two ends.

This chain uses TRBV30 with TRBJ1-3; D may be TRBD1 (6 bases). CDR1 is GTSNPN and CDR2 is SVGIG in the germline V gene (reference sequence). V was trimmed by 0 bases and J by 0 bases, leaving 12 bases between them. The CDR3 spans 16 residues. The DNA of the CDR3 is TGTGCCTGGAGTGTCGGGACATCGATCTCTGGAAACACCATATATTTT. Its protein product is CAWSVGTSISGNTIYF.

This clone showed up just once. V is TRBV14 and J is TRBJ2-3, with 9 bases identical to TRBD2. Germline lookup yields CDR1 SGHDN and CDR2 FVKESK. V trimming: 2 bases; J trimming: 1 base; junction bases outside the gene matches: 4. The CDR3 covers 16 residues. In DNA, the CDR3 is TGTGCCAGCAGCCAAATACGGACTAGCGGCACAGATACGCAGTATTTT. It is translated as CASSQIRTSGTDTQYF.

This chain links TRBV10-3 with TRBJ1-4; no definite D call. V was trimmed by 8 bases and J by 10 bases, leaving 11 bases between them. The CDR3 is 11 residues long. The germline V gene encodes CDR1 ENHRY and CDR2 SYGVKD. For the CDR3, the DNA is TGTGCCATCGGAACGCCGGGAAAACTGTTTTTT. The encoded protein is CAIGTPGKLFF.

On this clone itself: At one boundary the junction diverges from the germline segment, which might be a read error. The chain recombines TRBV11-3 with TRBJ2-1, with 7 bases identical to TRBD1. There are 12 residues in the CDR3. Germline CDR1 reads SGHNT; CDR2 reads YENEEA. CDR3 amino acids: CASSTNTGERVF. The CDR3 coding sequence is TGTGCCAGCAGCACCAATACAGGGGAAAGGGTCTTC.

This clone has just a few counts. The V gene is TRBV19, the J gene TRBJ1-2; 9 bases align to TRBD1. The junction had 6 bases not matched to a gene; V was cut back by 6 bases and J by 4 bases. The CDR3 covers 14 residues. CDR1 and CDR2 from the germline V gene are LNHDA and SQIVND (reference sequence). The CDR3 sequence: CASSITGGAYGYTF. In nucleotides, the CDR3 is TGTGCCAGTAGCATCACAGGGGGCGCCTATGGCTACACCTTC.

This clone was seen just once. The chain uses TRBV4-3 and TRBJ2-1; 9 nucleotides align to TRBD1. The CDR3 is 14 amino acids. The germline V gene has CDR1 LGHNA and CDR2 YSLEER. V lost 0 bases and J lost 14; bases outside the gene matches: 8. CDR3 amino acids: CASSQDHRTGEKFF. CDR3 sequence (DNA): TGCGCCAGCAGCCAAGATCACCGGACAGGGGAGAAGTTCTTC.

The V and J genes are TRBV5-6 and TRBJ1-5, with D tentatively TRBD1 (6 bases). Germline V gene lookup returns CDR1 SGHDT and CDR2 YYEEEE. Trimming left V 4 bases short and J 2 bases short, with 10 bases between. The CDR3 is made up of 14 amino acids. CDR3: CASSRAGGNQPQHF. For the CDR3, the DNA is TGTGCCAGCAGCCGGGCAGGGGGCAATCAGCCCCAGCATTTT.

The chain combines TRBV12-5 with TRBJ2-7, with 10 nucleotides matching TRBD1. CDR1 and CDR2 (germline): LGHNT, FRNRAP. CDR3 length equals 14 residues. The J segment lost 5 bases and the V segment lost 4 bases, leaving 5 bases of the junction unmatched. The CDR3 sequence: CASGSGTGAHEQYF. In nucleotides, the CDR3 is TGTGCTAGTGGTTCAGGGACAGGGGCCCACGAGCAGTACTTC.

The DNA of the CDR3 is TGTGCCAGCAGTCCGATAACCCTAGCGGGGGGGCATGGCACCGGGGAGCTGTTTTTT. The encoded protein is CASSPITLAGGHGTGELFF. J is TRBJ2-2 and V is TRBV27, with TRBD2 identical over 12 bases. V lost 5 bases, J lost 4 bases, and 14 bases stayed unmatched. The CDR3 is 19 amino acids. The germline V gene encodes CDR1 MNHEY and CDR2 SMNVEV (reference sequence).

A word on this clone: One junction end does not reproduce the germline sequence, and a read error may be involved. The rearrangement joins TRBV30 to TRBJ1-6; no clear D. This CDR3 has 13 residues. Germline lookup yields CDR1 GTSNPN and CDR2 SVGIG (reference sequence). CDR3 DNA: TGTGCCTGGAGTGTTTCCTCTAATTCACCCCTCCACTTT. Its protein is CAWSVSSNSPLHF.

The V and J genes are TRBV28 and TRBJ2-1, with D possibly being TRBD2 (5 bases). The CDR3 spans 16 residues. The V end lost 4 bases, the J end lost 0 bases, and 13 bases lay between the germline ends. CDR1 is MDHEN and CDR2 is SYDVKM in the germline V gene. The CDR3 loop is CASSSPSGSSYNEQFF. As DNA, the CDR3 is TGTGCCAGCAGTTCCCCCAGCGGAAGCTCCTACAATGAGCAGTTCTTC.